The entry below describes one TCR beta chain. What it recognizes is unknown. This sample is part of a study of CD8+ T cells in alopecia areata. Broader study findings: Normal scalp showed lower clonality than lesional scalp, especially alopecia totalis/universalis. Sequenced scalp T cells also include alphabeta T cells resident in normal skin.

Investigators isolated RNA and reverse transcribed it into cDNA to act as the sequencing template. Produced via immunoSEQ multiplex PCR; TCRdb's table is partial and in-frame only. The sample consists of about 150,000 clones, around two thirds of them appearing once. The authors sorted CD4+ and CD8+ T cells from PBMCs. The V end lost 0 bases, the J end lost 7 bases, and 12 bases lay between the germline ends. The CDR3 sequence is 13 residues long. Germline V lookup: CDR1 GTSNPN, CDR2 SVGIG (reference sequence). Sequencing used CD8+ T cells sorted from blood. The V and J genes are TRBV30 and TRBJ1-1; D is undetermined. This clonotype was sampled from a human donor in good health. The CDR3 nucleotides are TGTGCCTGGAGTGTACTCGGTGAGGGTGAAGCTTTCTTT. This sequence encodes CAWSVLGEGEAFF.